The sequence of this TCR beta chain was determined in a study of Tregs in tolerant kidney transplant recipients. The V gene lost 5 bases and the J gene lost 0 bases, with 10 bases spanning the gap. In germline, CDR1 is SGHAT, CDR2 FQNNGV. The CDR3 spans 15 residues. Method: immunoSEQ multiplex PCR; TCRdb's copy keeps in-frame clones and lacks some. Of around 52,000 clones in the sample, around 82% were seen once. The sample consisted of CD4+ T cells from blood. This rearrangement joins TRBV11-2 to TRBJ1-4; D remains ambiguous. The receptor comes from a human donor in good health. This CDR3 is CASSPQHATNEKLFF. DNA of the CDR3: TGTGCCAGCAGCCCCCAACACGCAACTAATGAAAAACTGTTTTTT.